The clone carrying this T cell receptor beta chain appeared a single time. What it recognizes is unknown. V lost 7 bases to trimming and J lost 3 bases, with 1 base between them. The CDR3 consists of 9 residues. Germline assignment: CDR1 DFQATT and CDR2 SNEGSKA (reference sequence). The sample originates from a study of T-cell memory formation after mild COVID-19. General study findings and limits: The main location of contracting CD4+ clones was CM and EM, and that of contracting CD8+ clones was EMRA. In second-wave clones peaking day 37, SARS-CoV-2 specificity remained unconfirmed.

TCRdb itself ran the 5' RACE reads through MiXCR, one entry per CDR3 protein. This table holds 350,000 to 400,000 distinct CDR3 sequences, about 21% found once. The sequence came from an adult woman who had mild COVID-19 (a few samples of this study predate the infection). Cell type and time point are not known. Input material: PBMCs or a T cell subset sorted from them (not recorded which). The rearrangement joins TRBV20-1 to TRBJ1-5; D unclear. CDR3 nucleotides: TGCAGTGTCAATCAGCCCCAGCATTTT. Residues: CSVNQPQHF.